This T cell receptor beta chain was sequenced during a study of T cells expressing NK-cell markers. With regard to this clonotype: Antigen: not known.

Study outcomes and limitations: The dominant NKG2C+ clonotypes represented about 1.0-7.5% of CD8+ T cells in six donors.

TCRdb re-called the 5' RACE reads, yielding one record per CDR3 amino acid sequence without DNA. Here the sample table reports more than 250,000 distinct CDR3 sequences. This CDR3 has 18 residues. CDR1 is MNHEY and CDR2 is SVGAGI in the germline V gene. The TCR sequence derives from a young man in good health. The J gene is TRBJ2-1, the V gene TRBV6-5; TCRdb's D call of TRBD1 is untestable without DNA. Sequenced sample: blood T cells: a sorted CD56 or NKG2C T cell subset, CD4+ or CD8+ T cells, or bulk PBMC T cells (not recorded which). The CDR3: CASSQGFGAGAIHNEQFF.